This T cell receptor beta chain appears in the sequencing data of a study of blood T cell repertoires in COVID-19. Between the trimmed V and J ends, which lost 5 bases and 0 bases, there was a span of 11 bases. The CDR3 consists of 15 residues. Germline CDR1 and CDR2: SGHNT and YENEEA. The data were produced by immunoSEQ multiplex PCR, yet TCRdb's version contains in-frame clones alone and is incomplete. The sample lists about 100,000 clones, over 75% seen once, with roughly 7.4% in the top ten. The sequenced sample was peripheral blood. The sequence was obtained from a man aged 25-40 years in a cohort sampled during active COVID-19. The gene calls are TRBV11-3 and TRBJ2-1; tentatively, D is TRBD1 (6 bases). CDR3 nucleotide sequence: TGTGCCAGCAGCGCCCGACAGGCCTCCTACAATGAGCAGTTCTTC. Its protein product is CASSARQASYNEQFF.